This TCR beta chain was identified during a study of T cells in localized non-small cell lung cancer. The study's findings and limits: Detection in adjacent lung was observed for a median roughly 55 of the top 100 tumor clones. The highest T cell clonality was in uninvolved adjacent lung, above tumor. The tumor had only one region sequenced, so heterogeneity remains possible.

Germline CDR1 and CDR2: SGHRS and YFSETQ. The CDR3 runs 15 residues. Unmatched junction bases numbered 4, after V lost 2 bases and J lost 3 bases. Measured with immunoSEQ multiplex PCR; TCRdb has only the in-frame clones, and not every one. Among about 23,000 clones listed, more than 75% were seen once. On this clone itself: Its matching antigen is unknown.

Sample: peripheral blood, taken before any cancer treatment. The chain uses TRBV5-1 and TRBJ1-2; 10 nucleotides align to TRBD1. The source of this sequence is a male donor aged 60 or over with stage I squamous cell lung carcinoma. This CDR3 is CASSFTGTGDYGYTF. Written as DNA, the CDR3 is TGCGCCAGCAGCTTTACCGGGACAGGGGACTATGGCTACACCTTC.